These T cell receptor beta chains were read from a single sample in a study of tissue T cells after allogeneic stem cell transplantation. Assay: immunoSEQ multiplex PCR; the TCRdb copy retains only in-frame clones and omits some. This table holds about 42,000 clones, more than 90% found once. Sequences were derived from blood, sampled before transplantation. The origin of the receptors is a woman aged 35-70 years who later had graft-versus-host disease after an allogeneic stem cell transplant. The CDR3 runs from the conserved cysteine through the conserved F or W. The order of the fields is clone size, D gene, V gene, J gene, CDR3 protein, CDR3 DNA. The D gene is left open where the match is weak. Some rows mark clone size as missing; the rest say once, few, many or name a class of expanded clone.

NA	NA	TRBV7-2	TRBJ2-1	CASSFSGRVNNEQFF	TGTGCCAGCAGCTTCTCCGGGAGAGTTAACAATGAGCAGTTCTTC
NA	NA	TRBV5-4	TRBJ1-2	CASSAGWRNGYTF	TGTGCCAGCAGCGCCGGGTGGAGGAATGGCTACACCTTC
once	NA	TRBV30	TRBJ2-7	CAWSTGTGFSYEQYF	TGTGCCTGGAGTACAGGAACTGGCTTCTCCTACGAGCAGTACTTC
NA	TRBD1	TRBV5-1	TRBJ1-2	CASSPPGQYGYTF	TGCGCCAGCAGCCCCCCGGGACAGTATGGCTACACCTTC
NA	TRBD1	TRBV4-2	TRBJ1-4	CASSQEFTGVGEKLFF	TGTGCCAGCAGCCAAGAGTTTACAGGGGTAGGTGAAAAACTGTTTTTT
NA	TRBD2	TRBV7-8	TRBJ2-1	CASLPVGGRVLNEQFF	TGTGCCAGCCTCCCAGTTGGCGGGAGAGTTTTAAATGAGCAGTTCTTC
NA	NA	TRBV5-6	TRBJ2-7	CASTRRGVHEQYF	TGTGCCAGCACCCGAAGGGGGGTACACGAGCAGTACTTC
NA	NA	TRBV3-1/TRBV3-2	TRBJ2-2	CASSPTGLGAGELFF	TGTGCCAGCAGCCCAACAGGTCTGGGGGCCGGGGAGCTGTTTTTT
NA	TRBD1	TRBV6-2/TRBV6-3	TRBJ1-2	CASSWDRVYGYTF	TGTGCCAGCAGTTGGGACAGGGTCTATGGCTACACCTTC
NA	TRBD1	TRBV13	TRBJ2-2	CASSFGTGPGELFF	TGTGCCAGCAGCTTTGGGACAGGGCCGGGGGAGCTGTTTTTT
NA	NA	TRBV5-6	TRBJ1-2	CASSSDGRDYGYTF	TGTGCCAGCAGCTCGGACGGACGGGACTATGGCTACACCTTC
NA	NA	TRBV10-3	TRBJ1-2	CAISPSGYGYTF	TGTGCCATCAGTCCCTCCGGCTATGGCTACACCTTC
NA	TRBD2	TRBV5-1	TRBJ2-7	CASSLVPSGNSYEQYF	TGCGCCAGCAGCTTGGTCCCTAGCGGAAACTCCTACGAGCAGTACTTC
NA	TRBD1	TRBV11-2	TRBJ2-4	CASSDGQGKAKNIQYF	TGTGCCAGCAGCGACGGACAGGGGAAAGCCAAAAACATTCAGTACTTC
NA	NA	TRBV4-3	TRBJ2-1	CASSQGTGAYNEQFF	TGCGCCAGCAGCCAAGGGACGGGGGCCTACAATGAGCAGTTCTTC
NA	NA	TRBV6-5	TRBJ2-7	CASWSGNLEQYF	TGTGCCAGCTGGTCGGGAAACCTCGAGCAGTACTTC
NA	NA	TRBV11-2	TRBJ1-3	CASSSQPGNTIYF	TGTGCCAGCAGCTCCCAGCCTGGAAACACCATATATTTT
NA	NA	TRBV4-3	TRBJ1-4	CASSQVRETNEKLFF	TGCGCCAGCAGCCAAGTCCGGGAAACTAATGAAAAACTGTTTTTT
NA	TRBD2	TRBV9	TRBJ2-5	CASSVEASGRGRETQYF	TGTGCCAGCAGCGTAGAGGCTAGCGGGAGGGGACGAGAGACCCAGTACTTC
NA	NA	TRBV4-3	TRBJ2-1	CASSQDRGAEQFF	TGCGCCAGCAGCCAAGATCGTGGCGCAGAGCAGTTCTTC
NA	TRBD1	TRBV9	TRBJ2-3	CASSLGTGTNADTQYF	TGTGCCAGCAGCCTTGGGACAGGGACTAACGCAGATACGCAGTATTTT
NA	NA	TRBV27	TRBJ2-3	CASSPTGYTDTQYF	TGTGCCAGCAGTCCGACAGGTTACACAGATACGCAGTATTTT
NA	NA	TRBV16	TRBJ1-5	CASSLPPGQGNQPQHF	TGTGCCAGCAGCCTTCCCCCGGGTCAGGGCAATCAGCCCCAGCATTTT
NA	NA	TRBV18	TRBJ2-4	CASSPPGGLSKNIQYF	TGTGCCAGCTCACCACCGGGGGGGCTGTCCAAAAACATTCAGTACTTC
NA	NA	TRBV6-6	TRBJ2-5	CASGGMPQETQYF	TGTGCCAGCGGGGGAATGCCCCAAGAGACCCAGTACTTC
NA	NA	TRBV7-6	TRBJ2-2	CASSPGVLAGELFF	TGTGCCAGCAGCCCAGGGGTTCTAGCCGGGGAGCTGTTTTTT
NA	TRBD1	TRBV5-6	TRBJ2-3	CASSSDRELVDTQYF	TGTGCCAGCAGCTCCGACAGGGAGTTGGTAGATACGCAGTATTTT
NA	NA	TRBV15	TRBJ2-7	CATSRDRGYEQYF	TGTGCCACCAGCAGAGATCGGGGCTACGAGCAGTACTTC
once	NA	TRBV5-4	TRBJ2-2	CASSGDTGELFF	TGTGCCAGCAGCGGGGACACCGGGGAGCTGTTTTTT
NA	NA	TRBV3-1/TRBV3-2	TRBJ1-1	CASSQDLGYTEAFF	TGTGCCAGCAGCCAAGATTTGGGGTATACTGAAGCTTTCTTT
NA	NA	TRBV18	TRBJ2-7	CASSPRHEITYEQYF	TGTGCCAGCTCACCACGGCATGAAATAACCTACGAGCAGTACTTC
few	TRBD1	TRBV3-1/TRBV3-2	TRBJ1-3	CASSQATGVGNTIYF	TGTGCCAGCAGCCAAGCGACAGGGGTTGGAAACACCATATATTTT
NA	TRBD2	TRBV7-2	TRBJ2-7	CASSPGLAGYEQYF	TGTGCCAGCAGCCCTGGACTAGCGGGCTACGAGCAGTACTTC
NA	TRBD1	TRBV4-1	TRBJ1-5	CASSQEDRVSNQPQHF	TGCGCCAGCAGCCAAGAGGACAGGGTTAGCAATCAGCCCCAGCATTTT
NA	NA	TRBV18	TRBJ2-1	CASSPLGAGGTTGNEQFF	TGTGCCAGCTCACCATTAGGAGCTGGGGGGACCACGGGTAATGAGCAGTTCTTC
NA	NA	TRBV18	TRBJ2-1	CASRAWASEAEQFF	TGTGCCAGCCGAGCTTGGGCTAGCGAGGCTGAGCAGTTCTTC
NA	NA	TRBV25-1	TRBJ1-4	CASSGQGFNKLFF	TGTGCCAGCAGTGGACAAGGATTTAATAAACTGTTTTTT
NA	NA	TRBV5-4	TRBJ2-1	CASSLDNGAQFF	TGTGCCAGCAGCTTGGATAACGGTGCGCAGTTCTTC
few	NA	TRBV6-5	TRBJ1-1	CASRLHSNTEAFF	TGTGCCAGCAGGCTCCACTCAAACACTGAAGCTTTCTTT
few	TRBD2	TRBV6-2/TRBV6-3	TRBJ2-1	CASSYLSGRALYNEQFF	TGTGCCAGCAGTTACTTGAGCGGGAGGGCCCTCTACAATGAGCAGTTCTTC
NA	TRBD1	TRBV7-2	TRBJ2-7	CASSLPPGQGAAYEQYF	TGTGCCAGCAGCTTACCGCCGGGACAGGGGGCGGCCTACGAGCAGTACTTC
once	TRBD1	TRBV19	TRBJ1-5	CASSRGQGTFSNQPQHF	TGTGCCAGTAGCCGGGGACAGGGTACTTTTAGCAATCAGCCCCAGCATTTT
NA	TRBD1	TRBV2	TRBJ2-5	CASRRQGVRETQYF	TGTGCCAGCAGACGACAGGGGGTTCGAGAGACCCAGTACTTC
NA	NA	TRBV4-1	TRBJ2-7	CASSQGPGQGSYEQYF	TGCGCCAGCAGCCAAGGTCCGGGTCAGGGGTCCTACGAGCAGTACTTC
NA	NA	TRBV6-2/TRBV6-3	TRBJ2-7	CASSTYGGSSYEQYF	TGTGCCAGCAGTACGTATGGTGGTAGCTCCTACGAGCAGTACTTC
NA	NA	TRBV6-5	TRBJ1-2	CASSYNRVDGYTF	TGTGCCAGCAGTTACAACAGGGTAGATGGCTACACCTTC
NA	NA	TRBV5-5	TRBJ2-1	CASSPPTTDNEQFF	TGTGCCAGCAGCCCCCCGACTACCGACAATGAGCAGTTCTTC
NA	NA	TRBV30	TRBJ1-1	CAWTWTNTEAFF	TGTGCCTGGACCTGGACAAACACTGAAGCTTTCTTT
NA	NA	TRBV11-2	TRBJ1-5	CASSLGAFQPQHF	TGTGCCAGCAGCTTAGGTGCGTTTCAGCCCCAGCATTTT
NA	TRBD2	TRBV7-2	TRBJ2-7	CASSPTRGSGRARYEQYF	TGTGCCAGCAGCCCGACGAGAGGAAGCGGGAGGGCCAGGTACGAGCAGTACTTC
NA	TRBD2	TRBV30	TRBJ2-2	CAWSDGVAGGAGTGELFF	TGTGCCTGGAGTGATGGGGTAGCGGGAGGGGCGGGCACCGGGGAGCTGTTTTTT